Given below is one T cell receptor beta chain in context. Its antigen is unknown. This CDR3 is built from 16 residues. V lost 5 bases, J lost 0 bases, and 15 bases lay in between. Germline V lookup: CDR1 LNHDA, CDR2 SQIVND (reference sequence). Method: immunoSEQ multiplex PCR; TCRdb's copy keeps in-frame clones and lacks some. The table records some 140,000 clones, under 95% of them present only once. This sample was taken from a study of T cell responses to AZD1222 COVID-19 vaccine. Findings and caveats of the study: Sampling that yielded the repertoires occurred only after the peak T cell response. The donors showed a predominance of white British ancestry and of females, with possible underestimation of clonal diversity.

This rearrangement joins TRBV19 to TRBJ2-3; tentatively, D is TRBD2 (6 bases). The TCR sequence derives from an adult in good health. Here the sequenced sample was peripheral blood, taken on day 0 of AZD1222 vaccination. CDR3 sequence (DNA): TGTGCCAGTAGTCGGTGGGGGGACTCTAGCACAGATACGCAGTATTTT. Its translation: CASSRWGDSSTDTQYF.